The rows below give T cell receptor beta chains drawn from one sample of a study of blood T cells in healthy people across ages. One entry per CDR3 protein, called by TCRdb with MiXCR from the 5' RACE reads. The sample carries some 900,000 distinct CDR3 sequences, roughly 43% recorded once. The source material was blood. These receptors all stem from a man aged 25 to 45 in good health. Each CDR3 is given with its conserved first and last residue. The order of the fields is J gene, clone size, D gene, V gene, CDR3 protein, CDR3 DNA. A D gene is named only where the DNA matches it firmly. Clone sizes are given selectively: once, few, many, or a class where the clone is expanded.

j_call: TRBJ2-7
clone_size: few
d_call: NA
v_call: TRBV7-9
cdr3_aa: CASNLESSYEQYF
cdr3_nt: TGTGCCAGCAACCTCGAGAGCTCCTACGAGCAGTACTTC

j_call: TRBJ1-4
clone_size: few
d_call: NA
v_call: TRBV6-1
cdr3_aa: CASSEDILEKLFF
cdr3_nt: TGTGCCAGCAGCGAAGACATACTAGAAAAACTGTTTTTT

j_call: TRBJ2-1
clone_size: NA
d_call: NA
v_call: TRBV25-1
cdr3_aa: CASNQNPYNEQFF
cdr3_nt: TGTGCCAGTAACCAAAACCCATACAATGAGCAGTTCTTC

j_call: TRBJ2-7
clone_size: NA
d_call: NA
v_call: TRBV27
cdr3_aa: CASSLLGAGLLLEQYF
cdr3_nt: TGTGCCAGCAGTTTGTTGGGGGCAGGGTTATTACTCGAGCAGTACTTC

j_call: TRBJ2-7
clone_size: few
d_call: NA
v_call: TRBV20-1
cdr3_aa: CSARDPRGASYEQYF
cdr3_nt: TGCAGTGCTAGAGATCCTCGGGGTGCCTCCTACGAGCAGTACTTC

j_call: TRBJ2-1
clone_size: NA
d_call: TRBD2
v_call: TRBV7-8
cdr3_aa: CASSSRLAPYNEQFF
cdr3_nt: TGTGCCAGCAGCTCGAGACTAGCGCCGTACAATGAGCAGTTCTTC

j_call: TRBJ1-2
clone_size: NA
d_call: TRBD1
v_call: TRBV28
cdr3_aa: CASEGAHHGYTF
cdr3_nt: TGTGCCAGCGAGGGGGCGCATCATGGCTACACCTTC

j_call: TRBJ2-7
clone_size: NA
d_call: NA
v_call: TRBV4-3
cdr3_aa: CASSRERGEAYEQYF
cdr3_nt: TGCGCCAGCAGCCGGGAGCGAGGGGAAGCCTACGAGCAGTACTTC

j_call: TRBJ1-2
clone_size: NA
d_call: TRBD1
v_call: TRBV20-1
cdr3_aa: CSARIWDRGPRGYGYTF
cdr3_nt: TGCAGTGCTAGAATATGGGACAGGGGGCCCAGAGGCTATGGCTACACCTTC

j_call: TRBJ1-6
clone_size: NA
d_call: NA
v_call: TRBV5-1
cdr3_aa: CASSLGEGVSPLHF
cdr3_nt: TGCGCCAGCAGCTTGGGGGAGGGGGTCTCACCCCTCCACTTT

j_call: TRBJ1-5
clone_size: few
d_call: NA
v_call: TRBV28
cdr3_aa: CASSLSMRVQPQHF
cdr3_nt: TGTGCCAGCAGTTTATCGATGCGGGTTCAGCCCCAGCATTTT

j_call: TRBJ1-1
clone_size: few
d_call: NA
v_call: TRBV21-1
cdr3_aa: CASSKEAVVNTEAFF
cdr3_nt: TGTGCCAGCAGCAAAGAGGCAGTCGTGAACACTGAAGCTTTCTTT

j_call: TRBJ2-5
clone_size: few
d_call: TRBD1
v_call: TRBV28
cdr3_aa: CASSSRDRIWETQYF
cdr3_nt: TGTGCCAGCAGTTCCCGGGACAGGATCTGGGAGACCCAGTACTTC

j_call: TRBJ2-1
clone_size: NA
d_call: NA
v_call: TRBV29-1
cdr3_aa: CSVPRNSYNEQFF
cdr3_nt: TGCAGCGTTCCCCGAAACTCCTACAATGAGCAGTTCTTC

j_call: TRBJ1-5
clone_size: NA
d_call: NA
v_call: TRBV25-1
cdr3_aa: CASSGGREKGQPQHF
cdr3_nt: TGTGCCAGCAGTGGGGGGAGAGAGAAGGGGCAGCCCCAGCATTTT

j_call: TRBJ2-7
clone_size: NA
d_call: NA
v_call: TRBV4-3
cdr3_aa: CASSQTLPRDILYEQYF
cdr3_nt: TGCGCCAGCAGCCAAACATTACCTCGGGACATCCTCTACGAGCAGTACTTC

j_call: TRBJ1-1
clone_size: NA
d_call: NA
v_call: TRBV6-6
cdr3_aa: CASSYPEIGQAQAFF
cdr3_nt: TGTGCCAGCAGTTATCCCGAGATTGGCCAGGCCCAAGCTTTCTTT

j_call: TRBJ2-3
clone_size: NA
d_call: NA
v_call: TRBV7-2
cdr3_aa: CASSLASPGRRDADTQYF
cdr3_nt: TGTGCCAGCAGCTTAGCCTCACCAGGACGAAGGGACGCAGATACGCAGTATTTT

j_call: TRBJ2-3
clone_size: once
d_call: NA
v_call: TRBV11-3
cdr3_aa: CASSPGWGSDTQYF
cdr3_nt: TGTGCCAGCAGCCCAGGGTGGGGTTCGGATACGCAGTATTTT

j_call: TRBJ2-7
clone_size: NA
d_call: NA
v_call: TRBV5-1
cdr3_aa: CASSLDFGSLYEQYF
cdr3_nt: TGCGCCAGCAGCTTGGATTTTGGCAGCCTCTACGAGCAGTACTTC

j_call: TRBJ2-7
clone_size: few
d_call: TRBD1
v_call: TRBV20-1
cdr3_aa: CSARGTVGEQYF
cdr3_nt: TGCAGTGCTAGGGGGACAGTGGGCGAGCAGTACTTC

j_call: TRBJ2-5
clone_size: NA
d_call: TRBD1
v_call: TRBV30
cdr3_aa: CAWSEGQWVGTQYF
cdr3_nt: TGTGCCTGGAGTGAGGGACAGTGGGTTGGGACCCAGTACTTC

j_call: TRBJ2-1
clone_size: NA
d_call: NA
v_call: TRBV7-9
cdr3_aa: CASSTGIEQFF
cdr3_nt: TGTGCCAGCAGCACCGGGATAGAGCAGTTCTTC

j_call: TRBJ2-2
clone_size: NA
d_call: NA
v_call: TRBV24-1
cdr3_aa: CATSDPQPGSGELFF
cdr3_nt: TGTGCCACCAGTGACCCACAACCAGGGTCCGGGGAGCTGTTTTTT

j_call: TRBJ2-1
clone_size: few
d_call: NA
v_call: TRBV6-6
cdr3_aa: CASSGQNNNEQFF
cdr3_nt: TGTGCCAGCAGTGGACAGAACAACAATGAGCAGTTCTTC

j_call: TRBJ2-4
clone_size: NA
d_call: NA
v_call: TRBV20-1
cdr3_aa: CSASKGRAKNIQYF
cdr3_nt: TGCAGTGCTAGCAAGGGGAGAGCCAAAAACATTCAGTACTTC

j_call: TRBJ1-2
clone_size: few
d_call: TRBD1
v_call: TRBV5-1
cdr3_aa: CASSLGQGHIGEGYTF
cdr3_nt: TGCGCCAGCAGCTTGGGACAGGGGCATATCGGAGAAGGCTACACCTTC

j_call: TRBJ2-7
clone_size: few
d_call: NA
v_call: TRBV9
cdr3_aa: CASSVTPSSSVYEQYF
cdr3_nt: TGTGCCAGCAGCGTTACCCCATCTAGTTCGGTCTACGAGCAGTACTTC

j_call: TRBJ2-1
clone_size: few
d_call: NA
v_call: TRBV7-2
cdr3_aa: CASSGWAGSSYNEQFF
cdr3_nt: TGTGCCAGCAGCGGGTGGGCGGGGAGCTCCTACAATGAGCAGTTCTTC

j_call: TRBJ2-3
clone_size: NA
d_call: TRBD2
v_call: TRBV27
cdr3_aa: CASSSRPGLATDTQYF
cdr3_nt: TGTGCCAGCAGTTCCAGACCGGGACTAGCGACAGATACGCAGTATTTT

j_call: TRBJ2-3
clone_size: NA
d_call: NA
v_call: TRBV6-5
cdr3_aa: CASSYSPTTDTQYF
cdr3_nt: TGTGCCAGCAGTTACTCCCCCACCACAGATACGCAGTATTTT

j_call: TRBJ2-5
clone_size: NA
d_call: NA
v_call: TRBV7-2
cdr3_aa: CASSLDDGGSRYF
cdr3_nt: TGTGCCAGCAGCTTAGATGACGGGGGCTCGCGGTACTTC

j_call: TRBJ2-7
clone_size: NA
d_call: TRBD2
v_call: TRBV6-2/TRBV6-3
cdr3_aa: CASSSGLAGADEQYF
cdr3_nt: TGTGCCAGCAGTAGCGGACTAGCGGGGGCCGACGAGCAGTACTTC

j_call: TRBJ2-3
clone_size: few
d_call: TRBD2
v_call: TRBV12-3/TRBV12-4
cdr3_aa: CASGRTSGLDTQYF
cdr3_nt: TGTGCCAGCGGCCGGACTAGCGGATTAGATACGCAGTATTTT

j_call: TRBJ1-5
clone_size: once
d_call: NA
v_call: TRBV20-1
cdr3_aa: CSARAFGGQPQHF
cdr3_nt: TGCAGTGCTAGAGCCTTCGGCGGACAGCCCCAGCATTTT

j_call: TRBJ2-3
clone_size: NA
d_call: TRBD2
v_call: TRBV6-1
cdr3_aa: CASRKLAGGVTSTDTQYF
cdr3_nt: TGTGCCAGCAGAAAACTAGCGGGGGGTGTAACTAGCACAGATACGCAGTATTTT

j_call: TRBJ2-2
clone_size: once
d_call: TRBD2
v_call: TRBV20-1
cdr3_aa: CSARYGGGTGELFF
cdr3_nt: TGCAGTGCTAGATACGGCGGGGGTACCGGGGAGCTGTTTTTT

j_call: TRBJ2-7
clone_size: NA
d_call: NA
v_call: TRBV5-1
cdr3_aa: CASSLEVMQTYEQYF
cdr3_nt: TGCGCCAGCAGCTTGGAGGTTATGCAAACCTACGAGCAGTACTTC

j_call: TRBJ2-1
clone_size: few
d_call: NA
v_call: TRBV4-1
cdr3_aa: CASSQGLDRSSYNEQFF
cdr3_nt: TGCGCCAGCAGCCAAGGGCTCGACAGGTCCTCCTACAATGAGCAGTTCTTC

j_call: TRBJ2-3
clone_size: NA
d_call: NA
v_call: TRBV15
cdr3_aa: CATSRRTGTDTQYF
cdr3_nt: TGTGCCACCAGCAGACGAACAGGGACCGATACGCAGTATTTT

j_call: TRBJ1-6
clone_size: NA
d_call: TRBD1
v_call: TRBV2
cdr3_aa: CASSQQGARSPLHF
cdr3_nt: TGTGCCAGCAGTCAACAGGGGGCTCGATCACCCCTCCACTTT

j_call: TRBJ2-7
clone_size: NA
d_call: NA
v_call: TRBV5-1
cdr3_aa: CASSLDPGVREQYF
cdr3_nt: TGCGCCAGCAGCTTGGACCCGGGGGTTCGCGAGCAGTACTTC

j_call: TRBJ2-7
clone_size: NA
d_call: NA
v_call: TRBV29-1
cdr3_aa: CSVENRGTYEQYF
cdr3_nt: TGCAGCGTTGAGAACCGCGGTACCTACGAGCAGTACTTC

j_call: TRBJ2-2
clone_size: NA
d_call: NA
v_call: TRBV10-3
cdr3_aa: CAISPVGANGELFF
cdr3_nt: TGTGCCATCAGCCCCGTGGGAGCAAACGGGGAGCTGTTTTTT

j_call: TRBJ1-2
clone_size: NA
d_call: NA
v_call: TRBV25-1
cdr3_aa: CAIRHFNYGYTF
cdr3_nt: TGTGCCATAAGGCATTTCAACTATGGCTACACCTTC

j_call: TRBJ2-7
clone_size: NA
d_call: TRBD1
v_call: TRBV4-1
cdr3_aa: CASSQPTGVGYEQYF
cdr3_nt: TGCGCCAGCAGCCAACCGACAGGGGTCGGCTACGAGCAGTACTTC

j_call: TRBJ2-7
clone_size: NA
d_call: NA
v_call: TRBV13
cdr3_aa: CASSLGGRTTHYEQYF
cdr3_nt: TGTGCCAGCAGCTTAGGGGGACGGACTACTCACTACGAGCAGTACTTC

j_call: TRBJ2-7
clone_size: few
d_call: NA
v_call: TRBV5-1
cdr3_aa: CASSLGALGTESSYEQYF
cdr3_nt: TGCGCCAGCAGCTTGGGGGCCCTGGGGACCGAAAGCTCCTACGAGCAGTACTTC

j_call: TRBJ2-7
clone_size: NA
d_call: NA
v_call: TRBV10-3
cdr3_aa: CAISGGDEQYF
cdr3_nt: TGTGCCATCAGTGGAGGGGACGAGCAGTACTTC

j_call: TRBJ2-3
clone_size: NA
d_call: NA
v_call: TRBV9
cdr3_aa: CASSVEDYTDTQYF
cdr3_nt: TGTGCCAGCAGCGTAGAGGACTACACAGATACGCAGTATTTT

j_call: TRBJ2-2
clone_size: NA
d_call: TRBD1
v_call: TRBV29-1
cdr3_aa: CSVVPMTGSNTGELFF
cdr3_nt: TGCAGCGTTGTCCCTATGACAGGGTCGAACACCGGGGAGCTGTTTTTT

j_call: TRBJ2-5
clone_size: NA
d_call: NA
v_call: TRBV20-1
cdr3_aa: CSASPDGGTSQETQYF
cdr3_nt: TGCAGTGCTAGCCCCGACGGGGGAACGTCCCAAGAGACCCAGTACTTC

j_call: TRBJ2-3
clone_size: NA
d_call: TRBD2
v_call: TRBV9
cdr3_aa: CASSRSGGRTDTQYF
cdr3_nt: TGTGCCAGCAGCCGTAGCGGGGGTCGGACAGATACGCAGTATTTT

j_call: TRBJ1-5
clone_size: few
d_call: NA
v_call: TRBV12-3/TRBV12-4
cdr3_aa: CASSFTARDQHF
cdr3_nt: TGTGCCAGCAGTTTTACGGCAAGGGACCAGCATTTT

j_call: TRBJ1-4
clone_size: NA
d_call: NA
v_call: TRBV20-1
cdr3_aa: CSASFPGKEKLFF
cdr3_nt: TGCAGTGCTAGTTTTCCCGGGAAGGAAAAACTGTTTTTT